This TCR beta chain emerged from a study of CD4+ T cells in melanoma. In regard to this clone: Antigen: not known.

Germline-derived CDR1 and CDR2 are LNHDA and SQIVND (reference sequence). V was pared by 4 bases and J by 5 bases, with 9 bases of the junction left unmatched. CDR3 size: 16 residues. Study-level findings and limits: Reportedly, melanoma neoantigen-specific CD4+ T cells showed varied differentiation states. CD8+ T cell, macrophage and B cell function reportedly correlated with neoantigen-specific CD4+ T cells.

Clones were sequenced by immunoSEQ multiplex PCR, and TCRdb holds only the in-frame ones, with some missing. The data contain more than 90,000 clones, around 92% of them singletons. Sequencing used peripheral blood. This chain uses TRBV19 with TRBJ2-1; 9 nucleotides match TRBD1. The TCR comes from a human donor with melanoma. The CDR3 loop is CASSTTGTGINNEQFF. As DNA, the CDR3 is TGTGCCAGTAGTACAACCGGGACAGGGATAAACAATGAGCAGTTCTTC.